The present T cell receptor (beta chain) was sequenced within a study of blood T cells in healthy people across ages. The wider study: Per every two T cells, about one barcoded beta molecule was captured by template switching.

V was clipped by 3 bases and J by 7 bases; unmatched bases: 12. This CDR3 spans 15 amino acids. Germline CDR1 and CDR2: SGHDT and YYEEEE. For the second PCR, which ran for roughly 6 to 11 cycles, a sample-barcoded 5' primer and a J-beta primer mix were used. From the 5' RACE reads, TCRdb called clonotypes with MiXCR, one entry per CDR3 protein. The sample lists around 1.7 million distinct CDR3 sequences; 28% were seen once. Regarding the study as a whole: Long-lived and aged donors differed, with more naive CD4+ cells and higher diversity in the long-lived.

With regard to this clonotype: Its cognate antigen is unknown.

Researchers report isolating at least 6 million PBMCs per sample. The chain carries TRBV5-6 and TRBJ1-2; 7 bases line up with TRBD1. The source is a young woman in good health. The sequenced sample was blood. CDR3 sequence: CASSWGQLRGIGYTF. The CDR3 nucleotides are TGTGCCAGCAGCTGGGGACAGCTTCGCGGTATTGGCTACACCTTC.